This TCR beta chain was sequenced during a study of T cell responses to AZD1222 COVID-19 vaccine. Study results and limitations: Sampling that yielded the repertoires occurred only after the peak T cell response. When two AZD1222 doses had been given, Spike-specific TCR breadth and depth rose. Researchers report vaccine-associated CD4 TCRs spanning spike, with dominance at 160-218 and 743-854. As reported, nearly half of all spike-specific TCRs target variant regions that are unmutated.

This CDR3 spans 16 amino acids. Germline assignment: CDR1 ENHRY and CDR2 SYGVKD. V lost 2 bases, J lost 0 bases, and 13 bases lay in between. Sequencing was performed with immunoSEQ multiplex PCR; in TCRdb, only in-frame clones are kept and a portion is missing. This sample carries some 200,000 clones, 70% to 90% of them seen once, and the ten largest clones take around 6.4%. Remarks on this clone: Its antigen is not known.

The TCR sequence derives from an adult in good health. Sequenced here: peripheral blood, sampled on day 0 of AZD1222 vaccination. The chain uses TRBV10-3 and TRBJ1-2; D is possibly TRBD1 (6 bases). This chain's CDR3 is CAISEGRDIANYGYTF. The CDR3 region has the DNA TGTGCCATCAGTGAGGGGAGGGACATAGCTAACTATGGCTACACCTTC.